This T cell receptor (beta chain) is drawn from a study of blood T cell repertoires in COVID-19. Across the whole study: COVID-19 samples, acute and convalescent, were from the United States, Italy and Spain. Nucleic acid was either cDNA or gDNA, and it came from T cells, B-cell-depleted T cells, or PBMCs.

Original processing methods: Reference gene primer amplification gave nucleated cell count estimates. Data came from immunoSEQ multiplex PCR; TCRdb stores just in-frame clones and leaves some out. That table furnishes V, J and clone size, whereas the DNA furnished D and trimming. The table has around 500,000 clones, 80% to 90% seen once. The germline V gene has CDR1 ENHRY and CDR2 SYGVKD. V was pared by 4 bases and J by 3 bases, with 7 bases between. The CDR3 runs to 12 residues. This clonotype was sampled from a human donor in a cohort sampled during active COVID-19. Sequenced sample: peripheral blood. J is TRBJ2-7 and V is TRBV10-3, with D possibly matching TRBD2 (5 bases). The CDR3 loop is CAISAGSYEQYF. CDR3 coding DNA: TGTGCCATCAGTGCGGGGAGCTACGAGCAGTACTTC.